The present T cell receptor beta chain was sequenced within a study of T cell repertoires in cytomegalovirus infection. The germline CDR1 and CDR2 sequences are SGHNT and YYREEE (reference sequence). J was trimmed by 2 bases and V by 3 bases; bases with no gene match: 4. This CDR3 is 14 amino acids long. TCRdb reanalysed the reads using MiXCR and keeps one entry per CDR3 protein. The data show fewer than 550,000 distinct CDR3 sequences, more than 20% seen once. Material for sequencing was PBMCs. The chain combines TRBV5-4 with TRBJ2-7; 8 bases are a match to TRBD1. The TCR sequence derives from a human donor in good health (CMV status not recorded). Some clones in this sample may be carry-over from other donors' samples. The CDR3 here is CASSWTGSTYEQYF. CDR3 nucleotides: TGTGCCAGCAGCTGGACAGGGAGCACCTACGAGCAGTACTTC.